This T cell receptor (beta chain) was captured in a study of T cells in Graves' hyperthyroidism and ophthalmopathy. There are many counts of this clonotype. As yet, its antigen is unknown. Extraction of PBMCs used about 9.2 ml of fresh peripheral blood. Study-wide findings and caveats: Most thyroid-expanded clonotypes above 0.001 were also found in blood. Model-based prediction identified ophthalmopathy a median roughly 6.1 months prior to its onset.

RNA transcripts served as the template for amplifying TCR beta CDR3 regions. Using the HTBI primer set, a first-round RT-PCR was run on the TCR CDR3. TCRdb re-called the multiplex PCR reads through MiXCR, storing one row per CDR3 protein. The profile shows more than 250,000 distinct CDR3 sequences, 15% of them singletons. The trim removed 3 bases at V and 9 bases at J, leaving 16 bases unmatched. Germline V CDR1 and CDR2: SGHAT, FQNNGV. The CDR3 length is 18 residues. The sequencing input was blood. V is TRBV11-2 and J is TRBJ1-5; 11 positions agree with TRBD1. The origin of this receptor is a woman aged 50 to 60 with Graves' hyperthyroidism that later progressed to Graves' ophthalmopathy. CDR3 in DNA: TGTGCCAGCAGCTTCACCACAATTGGGGGACAGGGGGGGTTGCCCCAGCATTTT. Its protein product is CASSFTTIGGQGGLPQHF.